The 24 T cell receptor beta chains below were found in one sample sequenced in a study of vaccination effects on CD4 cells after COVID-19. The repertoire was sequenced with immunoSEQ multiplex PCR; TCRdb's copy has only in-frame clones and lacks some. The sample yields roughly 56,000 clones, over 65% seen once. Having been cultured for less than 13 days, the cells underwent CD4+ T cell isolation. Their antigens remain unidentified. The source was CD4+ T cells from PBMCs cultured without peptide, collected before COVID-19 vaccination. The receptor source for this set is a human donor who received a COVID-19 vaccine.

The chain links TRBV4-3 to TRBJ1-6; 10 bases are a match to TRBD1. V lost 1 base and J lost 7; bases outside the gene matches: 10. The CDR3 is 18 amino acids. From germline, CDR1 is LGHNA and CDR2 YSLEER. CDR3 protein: CASSQATPTGGQNSPLHF. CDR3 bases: TGCGCCAGCAGCCAAGCGACACCGACAGGGGGCCAAAATTCACCCCTCCACTTT.

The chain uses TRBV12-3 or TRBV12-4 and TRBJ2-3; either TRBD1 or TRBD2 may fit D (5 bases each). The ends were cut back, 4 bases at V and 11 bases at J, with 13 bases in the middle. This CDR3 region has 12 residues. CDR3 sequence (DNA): TGTGCCAGCAGTTCCCTTGGGGGTAGGCAGTATTTT. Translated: CASSSLGGRQYF.

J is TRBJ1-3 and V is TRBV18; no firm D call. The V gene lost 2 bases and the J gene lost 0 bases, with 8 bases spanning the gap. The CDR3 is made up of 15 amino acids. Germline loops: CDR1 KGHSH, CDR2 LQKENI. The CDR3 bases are TGTGCCAGCTCACCAAAGGAGTTCTCTGGAAACACCATATATTTT. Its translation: CASSPKEFSGNTIYF.

CDR3 in DNA: TGTGCCAGCAGCCAAGATCCAGGGGGCTACACTGAAGCTTTCTTT. Protein product: CASSQDPGGYTEAFF. The chain recombines TRBV3-1 (or the pseudogene TRBV3-2) with TRBJ1-1; 8 bases agree with TRBD1. This CDR3 is 15 amino acids long. The V gene's germline CDR1 is LGHDT and CDR2 YNNKEL (reference sequence). V dropped 0 bases and J dropped 3; count of bases not matched to a gene: 3.

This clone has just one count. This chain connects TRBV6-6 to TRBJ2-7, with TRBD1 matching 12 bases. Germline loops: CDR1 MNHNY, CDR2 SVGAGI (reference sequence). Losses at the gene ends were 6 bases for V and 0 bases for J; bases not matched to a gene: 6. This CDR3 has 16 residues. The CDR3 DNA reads TGTGCCAGCAGCACGGGACAGGGGGCGAGCTCCTACGAGCAGTACGTC. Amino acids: CASSTGQGASSYEQYV.

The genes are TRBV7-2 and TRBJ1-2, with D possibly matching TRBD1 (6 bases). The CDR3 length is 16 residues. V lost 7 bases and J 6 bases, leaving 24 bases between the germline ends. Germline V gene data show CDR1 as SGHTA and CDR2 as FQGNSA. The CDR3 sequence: CASNRGERGSWDGYTF. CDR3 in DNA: TGTGCCAGCAATAGGGGGGAGAGGGGAAGTTGGGATGGCTACACCTTC. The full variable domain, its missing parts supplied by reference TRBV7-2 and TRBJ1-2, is GAGVSQSPSNKVTEKGKDVELRCDPISGHTALYWYRQSLGQGLEFLIYFQGNSAPDKSGLPSDRFSAERTGGSVSTLTIQRTQQEDSAVYLCASNRGERGSWDGYTFGSGTRLTVV.

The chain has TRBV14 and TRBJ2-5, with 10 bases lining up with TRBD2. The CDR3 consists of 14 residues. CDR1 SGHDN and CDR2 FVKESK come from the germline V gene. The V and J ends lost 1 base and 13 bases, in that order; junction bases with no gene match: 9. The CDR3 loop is CASSQAVLAGAVYF. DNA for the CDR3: TGTGCCAGCAGCCAAGCCGTCCTAGCGGGGGCTGTGTACTTC. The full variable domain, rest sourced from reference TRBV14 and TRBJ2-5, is EAGVTQFPSHSVIEKGQTVTLRCDPISGHDNLYWYRRVMGKEIKFLLHFVKESKQDESGMPNNRFLAERTGGTYSTLKVQPAELEDSGVYFCASSQAVLAGAVYFGPGTRLLVL.

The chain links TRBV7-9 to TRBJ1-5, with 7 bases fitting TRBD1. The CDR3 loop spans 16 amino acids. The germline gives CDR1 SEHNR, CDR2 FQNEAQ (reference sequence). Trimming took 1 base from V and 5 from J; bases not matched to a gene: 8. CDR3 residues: CASSLGAGGKYQPQHF. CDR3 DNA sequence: TGTGCCAGCAGCTTAGGGGCAGGGGGAAAGTATCAGCCCCAGCATTTT. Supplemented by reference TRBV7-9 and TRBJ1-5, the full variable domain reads DTGVSQNPRHKITKRGQNVTFRCDPISEHNRLYWYRQTLGQGPEFLTYFQNEAQLEKSRLLSDRFSAERPKGSFSTLEIQRTEQGDSAMYLCASSLGAGGKYQPQHFGDGTRLSIL.

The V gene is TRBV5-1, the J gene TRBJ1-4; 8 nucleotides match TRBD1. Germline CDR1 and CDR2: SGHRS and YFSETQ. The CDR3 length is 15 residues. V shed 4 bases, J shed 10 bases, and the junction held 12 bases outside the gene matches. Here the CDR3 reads CASSKTGTQGGKLFF. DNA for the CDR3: TGCGCCAGCAGCAAGACAGGGACACAGGGGGGAAAACTGTTTTTT.

CDR3 nucleotide sequence: TGTGCCTGGAGTGTTATCCCCGAGGGGGCCAACGTCCTGACTTTC. This translates into CAWSVIPEGANVLTF. V and J are TRBV30 and TRBJ2-6; D is unresolved. Trimming removed 0 bases at V and 4 bases at J, with 10 bases between. Germline values: CDR1 GTSNPN, CDR2 SVGIG (reference sequence). The CDR3 contains 15 residues.

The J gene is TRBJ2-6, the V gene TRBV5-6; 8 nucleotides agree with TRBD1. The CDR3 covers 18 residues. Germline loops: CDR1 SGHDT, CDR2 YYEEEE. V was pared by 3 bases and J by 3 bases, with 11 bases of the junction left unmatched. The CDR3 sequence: CASSSRGRGRFGANVLTF. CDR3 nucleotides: TGTGCCAGCAGCTCGAGGGGCAGGGGGCGCTTTGGGGCCAACGTCCTGACTTTC.

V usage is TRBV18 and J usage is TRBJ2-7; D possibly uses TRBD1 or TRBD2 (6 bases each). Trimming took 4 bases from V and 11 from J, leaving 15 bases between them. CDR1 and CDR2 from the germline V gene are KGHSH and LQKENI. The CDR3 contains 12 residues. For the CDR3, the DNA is TGTGCCAGCTCACACGGTCTGGGGGGCAAGTACGTC. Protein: CASSHGLGGKYV.

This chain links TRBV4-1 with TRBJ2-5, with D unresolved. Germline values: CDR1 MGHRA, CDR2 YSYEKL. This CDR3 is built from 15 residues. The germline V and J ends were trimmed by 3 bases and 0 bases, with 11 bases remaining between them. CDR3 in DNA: TGCGCCAGCAGCCAGGTCGATACAGACCAAGAGACCCAGTACTTC. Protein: CASSQVDTDQETQYF.

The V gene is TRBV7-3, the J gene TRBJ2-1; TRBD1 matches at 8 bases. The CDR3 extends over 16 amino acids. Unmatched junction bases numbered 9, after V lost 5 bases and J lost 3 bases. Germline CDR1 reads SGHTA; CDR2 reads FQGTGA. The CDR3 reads CASSPWAGGIYNEQFF. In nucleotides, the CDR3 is TGTGCCAGCAGCCCTTGGGCAGGGGGCATCTACAATGAGCAGTTCTTC.

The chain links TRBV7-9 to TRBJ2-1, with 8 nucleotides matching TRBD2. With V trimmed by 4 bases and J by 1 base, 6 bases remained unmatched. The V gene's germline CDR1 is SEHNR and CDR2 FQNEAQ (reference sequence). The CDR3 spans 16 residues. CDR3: CASSSLSGESYNEQFF. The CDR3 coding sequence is TGTGCCAGCAGCTCCCTTAGCGGGGAGTCCTACAATGAGCAGTTCTTC.

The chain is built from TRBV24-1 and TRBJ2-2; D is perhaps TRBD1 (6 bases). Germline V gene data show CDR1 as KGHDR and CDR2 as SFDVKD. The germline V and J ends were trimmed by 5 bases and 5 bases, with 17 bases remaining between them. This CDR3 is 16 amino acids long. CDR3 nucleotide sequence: TGTGCCACCAGTGGACACCGGGACACCTCGACCGGGGAGCTGTTTTTT. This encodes CATSGHRDTSTGELFF.

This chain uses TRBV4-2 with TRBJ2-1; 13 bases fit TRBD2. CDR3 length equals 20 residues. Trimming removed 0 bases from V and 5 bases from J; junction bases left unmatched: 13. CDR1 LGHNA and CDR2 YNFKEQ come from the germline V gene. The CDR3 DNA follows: TGTGCCAGCAGCCAAGATAGTACTAGCGGGGGGGCATTTAAGGACAATGAGCAGTTCTTC. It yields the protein CASSQDSTSGGAFKDNEQFF.

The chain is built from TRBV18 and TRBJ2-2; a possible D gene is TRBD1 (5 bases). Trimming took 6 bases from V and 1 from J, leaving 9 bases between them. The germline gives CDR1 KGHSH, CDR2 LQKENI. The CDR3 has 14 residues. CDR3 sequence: CASSPRENTGELFF. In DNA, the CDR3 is TGTGCCAGCTCCCCCAGGGAGAACACCGGGGAGCTGTTTTTT.

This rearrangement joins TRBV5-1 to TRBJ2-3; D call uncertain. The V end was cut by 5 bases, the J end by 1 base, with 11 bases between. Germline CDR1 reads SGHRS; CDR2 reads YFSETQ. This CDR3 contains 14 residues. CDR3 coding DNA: TGCGCCAGCAGGTCTGCCCCCGGCACAGATACGCAGTATTTT. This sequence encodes CASRSAPGTDTQYF.

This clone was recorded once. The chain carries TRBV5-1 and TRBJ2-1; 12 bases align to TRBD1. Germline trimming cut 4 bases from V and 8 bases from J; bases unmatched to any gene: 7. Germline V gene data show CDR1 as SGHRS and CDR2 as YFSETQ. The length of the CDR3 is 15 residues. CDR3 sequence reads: CASSPPGQGAHEQFF. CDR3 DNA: TGCGCCAGCAGCCCGCCGGGACAGGGGGCACATGAGCAGTTCTTC.

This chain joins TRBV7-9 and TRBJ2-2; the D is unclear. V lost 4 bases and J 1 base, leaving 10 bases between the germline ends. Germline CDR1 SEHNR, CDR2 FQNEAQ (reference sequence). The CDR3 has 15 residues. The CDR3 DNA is TGTGCCAGCAGCTGGGCGGTACAGAACACCGGGGAGCTGTTTTTT. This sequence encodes CASSWAVQNTGELFF.

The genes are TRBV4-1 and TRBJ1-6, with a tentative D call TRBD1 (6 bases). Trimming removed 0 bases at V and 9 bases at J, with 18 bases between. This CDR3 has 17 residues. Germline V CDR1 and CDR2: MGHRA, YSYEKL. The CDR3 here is CASSQDWGTGRSSPLHF. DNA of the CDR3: TGCGCCAGCAGCCAAGATTGGGGTACAGGGCGGAGTTCACCCCTCCACTTT.

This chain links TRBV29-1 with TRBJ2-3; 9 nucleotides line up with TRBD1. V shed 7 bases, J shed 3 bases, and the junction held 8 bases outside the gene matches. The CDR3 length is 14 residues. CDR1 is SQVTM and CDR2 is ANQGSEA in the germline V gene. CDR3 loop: CSARKDRGTDTQYF. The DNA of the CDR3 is TGCAGCGCCCGAAAGGACAGGGGAACAGATACGCAGTATTTT.

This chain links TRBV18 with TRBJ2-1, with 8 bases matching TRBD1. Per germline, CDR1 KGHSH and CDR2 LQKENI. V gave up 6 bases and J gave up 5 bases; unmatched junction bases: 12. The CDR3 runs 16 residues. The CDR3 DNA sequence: TGTGCCAGCTCGCTGCGGCCAGGGGGCGAGAACAATGAGCAGTTCTTC. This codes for CASSLRPGGENNEQFF.